What follows are 7 T cell receptor beta chains derived from one specimen sequenced in a study of blood T cell repertoires in COVID-19. Clones were read by immunoSEQ multiplex PCR, and TCRdb kept only the in-frame ones, dropping some. Altogether some 270,000 clones are present, approximately 85% being singletons, with the ten largest covering 9.5% to 12%. The sequenced material came from peripheral blood. The receptor set was obtained from a woman in her seventies with acute or convalescent COVID-19.

The V and J genes are TRBV6-5 and TRBJ1-4; D not certain. Trimming removed 6 bases at V and 0 bases at J, with 8 bases between. Germline CDR1 MNHEY, CDR2 SVGAGI. The CDR3 is 14 amino acids. The CDR3: CASSRGTTNEKLFF. CDR3 nucleotides: TGTGCCAGCAGCAGAGGGACAACTAATGAAAAACTGTTTTTT.

This chain joins TRBV4-2 and TRBJ2-3; D is possibly TRBD2 (6 bases). The germline CDR1 and CDR2 sequences are LGHNA and YNFKEQ. The V and J ends lost 4 bases and 2 bases respectively, with 10 bases between them. CDR3 length equals 14 residues. CDR3 loop: CASSPGENTDTQYF. CDR3 sequence (DNA): TGTGCCAGCAGCCCGGGGGAAAACACAGATACGCAGTATTTT.

This chain joins TRBV6-5 and TRBJ1-1, with 10 bases lining up with TRBD1. With 2 bases clipped from V and 9 bases from J, the junction kept 9 bases outside the gene matches. The CDR3 extends over 15 amino acids. CDR1 and CDR2 from the germline V gene are MNHEY and SVGAGI. The CDR3 region has the DNA TGTGCCAGCAGTTACCTCGGGACAGGGGTGCCACAAGCTTTCTTT. Residues: CASSYLGTGVPQAFF.

This chain connects TRBV5-1 to TRBJ1-2; 7 bases are a match to TRBD1. The V gene's germline CDR1 is SGHRS and CDR2 YFSETQ. There are 16 residues in the CDR3. The V segment lost 0 bases and the J segment 5 bases; nucleotides outside the gene matches: 10. The CDR3 DNA sequence: TGCGCCAGCAGCTTGGACGCGGCAGGGGGTTGGTATGGCTACACCTTC. Amino acid sequence: CASSLDAAGGWYGYTF. The whole variable domain, remainder taken from reference TRBV5-1 and TRBJ1-2, is KAGVTQTPRYLIKTRGQQVTLSCSPISGHRSVSWYQQTPGQGLQFLFEYFSETQRNKGNFPGRFSGRQFSNSRSEMNVSTLELGDSALYLCASSLDAAGGWYGYTFGSGTRLTVV.

This clone was observed a single time. This CDR3 is CASREDSPGVFF. The CDR3 region has the DNA TGTGCCAGCAGGGAGGACAGTCCAGGAGTTTTCTTC. The V call is TRBV2, the J call TRBJ2-1; weak D call: TRBD1 (6 bases). Germline-derived CDR1 and CDR2 are SNHLY and FYNNEI. This CDR3 region has 12 residues. V dropped 6 bases and J dropped 16 bases, with 19 bases sitting between them.

The V gene is TRBV19, the J gene TRBJ2-7, with 8 nucleotides matching TRBD2. Germline-derived CDR1 and CDR2 are LNHDA and SQIVND (reference sequence). The length of the CDR3 is 14 residues. V was pared by 6 bases and J by 3 bases, with 7 bases of the junction left unmatched. In DNA, the CDR3 is TGTGCCAGTAGATCACCGGGACTAGGCTACGAGCAGTACTTC. Its translation is CASRSPGLGYEQYF.

This clone has just a few counts. The chain carries TRBV10-3 and TRBJ1-1, with 7 bases lining up with TRBD1. The J segment lost 6 bases and the V segment lost 6 bases, leaving 7 bases of the junction unmatched. Germline V CDR1 and CDR2: ENHRY, SYGVKD. The CDR3 is 13 amino acids. CDR3 nucleotide sequence: TGTGCCATCAGGGACCGGGACAGTTCTGAAGCTTTCTTT. It translates to CAIRDRDSSEAFF.